The 9 T cell receptor beta chains in this list originate from one sample, sequenced in a study of blood T cell repertoires in COVID-19. The data were produced by immunoSEQ multiplex PCR, yet TCRdb's version contains in-frame clones alone and is incomplete. The sample holds some 110,000 clones, more than 75% seen once. The sequencing input was peripheral blood. These receptor sequences come from a human donor in a cohort sampled during active COVID-19.

The V and J genes are TRBV5-6 and TRBJ2-5, with 8 bases fitting TRBD1. The CDR3 loop spans 13 amino acids. The germline V gene has CDR1 SGHDT and CDR2 YYEEEE. Trimming took 6 bases from V and 3 from J; bases not matched to a gene: 4. For the CDR3, the DNA is TGTGCCAGCATCCAGGGGGCCGAAGAGACCCAGTACTTC. Translation gives CASIQGAEETQYF. Combining the CDR3 with reference TRBV5-6 and TRBJ2-5 gives the whole variable domain DAGVTQSPTHLIKTRGQQVTLRCSPKSGHDTVSWYQQALGQGPQFIFQYYEEEERQRGNFPDRFSGHQFPNYSSELNVNALLLGDSALYLCASIQGAEETQYFGPGTRLLVL.

The chain couples TRBV7-2 to TRBJ2-7; TRBD2 agrees at 14 bases. This CDR3 has 16 amino acids. The V and J ends lost 6 bases and 9 bases, in that order; junction bases with no gene match: 13. Germline CDR1 reads SGHTA; CDR2 reads FQGNSA. The CDR3 DNA reads as TGTGCCAGCAGTCCTCAACCGGGACTAGCGGGAGATAGGCAGTACTTC. It encodes CASSPQPGLAGDRQYF.

The rearrangement links TRBV5-6 to TRBJ2-7; D perhaps matches TRBD2 (6 bases). Trimming shortened V by 1 base and J by 1 base, and 9 bases separated the two germline ends. The V gene's germline CDR1 is SGHDT and CDR2 YYEEEE. The CDR3 sequence is 14 residues long. The CDR3 bases are TGTGCCAGCAGCTTGTGGCGGGATTCCTACGAGCAGTACTTC. Amino acid sequence: CASSLWRDSYEQYF.

The J gene is TRBJ1-3, the V gene TRBV15, with unresolved D. Trimming took 0 bases from V and 0 from J, leaving 6 bases between them. CDR1 is LNHNV and CDR2 is YYDKDF in the germline V gene (reference sequence). This CDR3 region has 15 residues. The CDR3 protein is CATSRDLSSGNTIYF. DNA of the CDR3: TGTGCCACCAGCAGAGATCTGAGCTCTGGAAACACCATATATTTT.

The gene calls are TRBV7-2 and TRBJ2-7; 8 nucleotides match TRBD1. CDR3 length equals 14 residues. Germline V lookup: CDR1 SGHTA, CDR2 FQGNSA. The V gene end was trimmed by 1 base and the J gene end by 5 bases; junction bases not matched to a gene: 4. The CDR3 bases are TGTGCCAGCAGCTTAGGGCAGGGGGCGAACGAGCAGTACTTC. Its protein is CASSLGQGANEQYF.

V and J are TRBV7-8 and TRBJ1-1; the match to TRBD1 covers 8 bases. This CDR3 contains 13 residues. The V gene end was trimmed by 6 bases and the J gene end by 4 bases; junction bases not matched to a gene: 4. Germline lookup yields CDR1 SGHVS and CDR2 FQNEAQ. The CDR3: CASSTDRGTEAFF. The DNA for the CDR3 is TGTGCCAGCAGTACAGACAGGGGCACTGAAGCTTTCTTT.

The chain combines TRBV2 with TRBJ2-1, with a weak D call TRBD2 (5 bases). Germline CDR1 is SNHLY and CDR2 is FYNNEI. This CDR3 comprises 14 residues. V lost 5 bases and J lost 9, with 17 bases in between. The CDR3 bases are TGTGCCAGCAGTTTCGAGGCTAGTCGGGGTGAGCAGTTCTTC. This sequence encodes CASSFEASRGEQFF.

The chain carries TRBV11-2 and TRBJ2-1; TRBD1 aligns across 9 bases. The germline V gene encodes CDR1 SGHAT and CDR2 FQNNGV. The trim removed 5 bases at V and 3 bases at J, leaving 5 bases unmatched. This CDR3 comprises 15 residues. CDR3 sequence: CASSGGTGSYNEQFF. The CDR3, as DNA: TGTGCCAGCAGCGGGGGGACAGGGAGCTACAATGAGCAGTTCTTC.

The chain has TRBV3-1 (or the pseudogene TRBV3-2) and TRBJ2-3; D call uncertain. V lost 6 bases, J lost 1 base, and 14 bases lay in between. Germline CDR1 LGHDT, CDR2 YNNKEL (reference sequence). This CDR3 is built from 15 residues. The CDR3 region has the DNA TGTGCCAGCAGTCTAGTGGCTTGGGGCACAGATACGCAGTATTTT. Translated, it gives CASSLVAWGTDTQYF.